The 7 T cell receptor beta chains below all came from one sample that was sequenced in a study of sequential checkpoint blockade in melanoma. This table comes from immunoSEQ multiplex PCR, and its TCRdb copy is limited to in-frame clones, with some not included. The sample lists more than 9,000 clones, around four fifths seen once, with about 34% in the top ten. Specified treatment: randomized to nivolumab then ipilimumab (arm A) or the reverse (arm B). The sample consisted of CD8+ T cells sorted from blood (inferred from file names), taken from a patient given nivolumab and ipilimumab in sequence. These receptors were obtained from a human donor with melanoma.

The V gene is TRBV27, the J gene TRBJ2-7; 8 nucleotides match TRBD2. Germline CDR1 MNHEY, CDR2 SMNVEV (reference sequence). The ends lost 3 bases at V and 5 bases at J; junction bases unmatched: 6. The CDR3 sequence is 14 residues long. The CDR3 sequence: CASSFKRELNEQYF. The CDR3 nucleotides read TGTGCCAGCAGTTTTAAGCGGGAGTTGAACGAGCAGTACTTC.

The V gene is TRBV7-8, the J gene TRBJ2-7, with D perhaps matching TRBD2 (7 bases). Trimming shortened V by 1 base and J by 2 bases, and 12 bases separated the two germline ends. Germline CDR1 reads SGHVS; CDR2 reads FQNEAQ. This CDR3 has 15 amino acids. CDR3 protein: CASSLESRGPYEQYF. The CDR3 coding sequence is TGTGCCAGCAGCTTAGAATCGCGGGGGCCCTACGAGCAGTACTTC.

This clone is deemed medium-sized. The chain uses TRBV19 and TRBJ2-7; D perhaps matches TRBD1 (6 bases). CDR1 is LNHDA, CDR2 SQIVND, per germline (reference sequence). This CDR3 has 12 amino acids. Trimming took 9 bases from V and 5 from J, leaving 14 bases between them. The CDR3 nucleotides are TGTGCCAGCGCAACAGGGCTGGACGAGCAGTACTTC. Amino acid sequence: CASATGLDEQYF.

The chain uses TRBV5-6 and TRBJ2-5; D is possibly TRBD1 (7 bases). CDR1 is SGHDT and CDR2 is YYEEEE in the germline V gene. The ends were cut back, 2 bases at V and 5 bases at J, with 10 bases in the middle. The CDR3 sequence is 13 residues long. The CDR3 DNA sequence: TGTGCCAGCAGCTTACCAGGGGGGGAGACCCAGTACTTC. Its translation: CASSLPGGETQYF.

The V gene is TRBV11-2, the J gene TRBJ2-7; D may be TRBD2 (5 bases). Germline-derived CDR1 and CDR2 are SGHAT and FQNNGV. There are 14 residues in the CDR3. Trimming pared 7 bases from V and 2 bases from J, leaving 15 bases between. The DNA of the CDR3 is TGTGCCAGCACCCTCGAGGACGGGGCCTACGAGCAGTACTTC. Translating gives CASTLEDGAYEQYF.

This clone has a single count. The chain couples TRBV15 to TRBJ1-4; 7 bases fit TRBD1. CDR1 is LNHNV, CDR2 YYDKDF, per germline (reference sequence). CDR3 length equals 15 residues. The trim removed 3 bases at V and 0 bases at J, leaving 1 base unmatched. CDR3 residues: CATSSTGATNEKLFF. The CDR3 DNA reads as TGTGCCACCAGCAGTACAGGGGCAACTAATGAAAAACTGTTTTTT.

CDR3 residues: CATVGGSLYEQYF. The CDR3 bases are TGTGCCACCGTTGGCGGGAGTTTGTACGAGCAGTACTTC. This chain uses TRBV6-1 with TRBJ2-7, with 7 positions matching TRBD2. Per the germline V gene, CDR1 is MNHNS and CDR2 is SASEGT. The CDR3 is made up of 13 amino acids. Trimming removed 10 bases from V and 4 bases from J; junction bases left unmatched: 10.